This TCR beta chain was observed in a study of blood T cell repertoires in COVID-19. Study as a whole: Italy, Spain and the United States were the sources of the convalescent and acute COVID-19 samples. T cells, B-cell-depleted T cells, or PBMCs supplied cDNA or gDNA.

Germline V lookup: CDR1 LNHDA, CDR2 SQIVND (reference sequence). The CDR3 is 17 residues long. Trimming removed 0 bases from V and 3 bases from J; junction bases left unmatched: 4. Original handling: By means of reference gene primer amplification, nucleated cell counts were estimated. Clones were read by immunoSEQ multiplex PCR, and TCRdb kept only the in-frame ones, dropping some. That table gives V, J and clone size, and the DNA gave D and trimming. The repertoire holds 59,000 or so clones, 82% seen once, with roughly 12% in the top ten. The J gene is TRBJ1-5, the V gene TRBV19, with 11 bases identical to TRBD1. The sequencing input was peripheral blood. This receptor was identified in a human donor in a cohort sampled during active COVID-19. The DNA for the CDR3 is TGTGCCAGTAGTATAGATCGGGACAGGGGGTCCAATCAGCCCCAGCATTTT. It encodes CASSIDRDRGSNQPQHF.